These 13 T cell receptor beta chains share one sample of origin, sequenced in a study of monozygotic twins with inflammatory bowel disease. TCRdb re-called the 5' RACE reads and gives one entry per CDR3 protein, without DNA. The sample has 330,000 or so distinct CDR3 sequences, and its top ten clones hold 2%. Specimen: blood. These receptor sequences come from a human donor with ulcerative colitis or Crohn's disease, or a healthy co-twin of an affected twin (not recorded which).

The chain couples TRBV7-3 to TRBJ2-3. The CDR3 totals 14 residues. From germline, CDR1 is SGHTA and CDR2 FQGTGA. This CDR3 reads CASSLNPGTDTQYF.

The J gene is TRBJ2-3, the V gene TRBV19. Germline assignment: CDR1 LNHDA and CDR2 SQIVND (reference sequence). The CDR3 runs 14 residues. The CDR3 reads CASRDGTNTDTQYF.

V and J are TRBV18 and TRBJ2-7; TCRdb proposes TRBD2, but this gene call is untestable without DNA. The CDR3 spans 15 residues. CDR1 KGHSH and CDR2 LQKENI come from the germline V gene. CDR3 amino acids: CASTREAGSSYEQYF.

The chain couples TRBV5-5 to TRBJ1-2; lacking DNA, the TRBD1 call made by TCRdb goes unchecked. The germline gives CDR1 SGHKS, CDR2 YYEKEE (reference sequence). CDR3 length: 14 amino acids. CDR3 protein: CASSSFRGQDGYTF.

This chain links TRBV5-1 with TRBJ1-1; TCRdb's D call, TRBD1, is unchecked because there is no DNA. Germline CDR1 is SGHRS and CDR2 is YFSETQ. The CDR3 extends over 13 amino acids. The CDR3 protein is CASTAGENTEAFF.

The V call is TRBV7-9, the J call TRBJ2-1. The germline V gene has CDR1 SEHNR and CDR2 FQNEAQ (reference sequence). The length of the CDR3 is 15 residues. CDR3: CASSLATPGRNEQFF. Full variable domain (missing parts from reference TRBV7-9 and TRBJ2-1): DTGVSQNPRHKITKRGQNVTFRCDPISEHNRLYWYRQTLGQGPEFLTYFQNEAQLEKSRLLSDRFSAERPKGSFSTLEIQRTEQGDSAMYLCASSLATPGRNEQFFGPGTRLTVL.

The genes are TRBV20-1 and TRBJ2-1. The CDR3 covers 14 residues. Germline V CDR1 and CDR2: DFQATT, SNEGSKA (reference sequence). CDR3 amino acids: CSAVRRVSYNEQFF.

The chain's CDR3 is CASSLADSQGSEQYF. The chain uses TRBV27 and TRBJ2-7; TCRdb calls TRBD1, which cannot be checked without DNA. CDR1 and CDR2 (germline): MNHEY, SMNVEV (reference sequence). The CDR3 spans 15 residues.

The CDR3 region is CAARGSISEAFF. The V call is TRBV10-3, the J call TRBJ1-1; without DNA, the TCRdb call of TRBD1 cannot be checked. This CDR3 has 12 residues. Germline CDR1 ENHRY, CDR2 SYGVKD.

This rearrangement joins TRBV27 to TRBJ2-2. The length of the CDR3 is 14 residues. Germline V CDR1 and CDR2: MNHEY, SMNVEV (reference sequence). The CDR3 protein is CASSADGWARELFF.

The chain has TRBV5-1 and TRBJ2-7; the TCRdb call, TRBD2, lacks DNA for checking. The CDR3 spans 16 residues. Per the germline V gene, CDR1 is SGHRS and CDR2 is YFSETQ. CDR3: CASSFLAGAERYEQYF.

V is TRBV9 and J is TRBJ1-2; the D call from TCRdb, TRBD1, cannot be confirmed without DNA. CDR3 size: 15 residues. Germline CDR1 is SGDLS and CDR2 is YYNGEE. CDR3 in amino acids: CASSVGGAANYGYTF.

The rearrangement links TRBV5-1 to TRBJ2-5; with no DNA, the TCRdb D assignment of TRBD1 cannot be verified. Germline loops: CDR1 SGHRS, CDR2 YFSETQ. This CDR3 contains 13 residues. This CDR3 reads CASSVTGSETQYF.